This entry concerns a single T cell receptor (beta chain). The protocol was immunoSEQ multiplex PCR, while the TCRdb copy is restricted to in-frame clones and leaves out a portion. The table has 60,000 to 85,000 clones, about 89% seen once. The sample comes from a study of OX40 agonist ivuxolimab in advanced cancers. In the study overall: The patients received ivuxolimab by intravenous route every 2 weeks at 0.01 to 10 mg/kg.

The CDR3 consists of 14 residues. Per the germline V gene, CDR1 is MGHDK and CDR2 is SYGVNS. V was clipped by 6 bases and J by 3 bases, with 15 bases between them. The source material was CD4+ or CD8+ T cells sorted from blood, sampled in a trial of the OX40 agonist ivuxolimab. This TCR came from an adult with an advanced solid tumor such as melanoma, head and neck, liver or kidney cancer. The rearrangement uses TRBV25-1 and TRBJ2-7, with D perhaps TRBD2 (6 bases). CDR3 sequence reads: CASRGGPGSYEQYF. The CDR3 DNA is TGTGCCAGCAGGGGGGGACCGGGAAGCTACGAGCAGTACTTC.